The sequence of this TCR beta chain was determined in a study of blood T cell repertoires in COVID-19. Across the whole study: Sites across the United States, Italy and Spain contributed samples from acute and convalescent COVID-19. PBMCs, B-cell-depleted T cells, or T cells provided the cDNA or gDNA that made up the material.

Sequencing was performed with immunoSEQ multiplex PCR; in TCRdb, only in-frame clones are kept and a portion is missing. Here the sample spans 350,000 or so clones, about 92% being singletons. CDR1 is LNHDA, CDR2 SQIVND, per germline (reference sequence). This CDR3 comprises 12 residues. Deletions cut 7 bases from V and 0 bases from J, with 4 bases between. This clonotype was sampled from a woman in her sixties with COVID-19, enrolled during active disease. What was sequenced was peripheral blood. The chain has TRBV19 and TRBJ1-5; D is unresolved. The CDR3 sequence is CASTDSNQPQHF. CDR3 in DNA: TGTGCCAGTACAGATAGCAATCAGCCCCAGCATTTT.